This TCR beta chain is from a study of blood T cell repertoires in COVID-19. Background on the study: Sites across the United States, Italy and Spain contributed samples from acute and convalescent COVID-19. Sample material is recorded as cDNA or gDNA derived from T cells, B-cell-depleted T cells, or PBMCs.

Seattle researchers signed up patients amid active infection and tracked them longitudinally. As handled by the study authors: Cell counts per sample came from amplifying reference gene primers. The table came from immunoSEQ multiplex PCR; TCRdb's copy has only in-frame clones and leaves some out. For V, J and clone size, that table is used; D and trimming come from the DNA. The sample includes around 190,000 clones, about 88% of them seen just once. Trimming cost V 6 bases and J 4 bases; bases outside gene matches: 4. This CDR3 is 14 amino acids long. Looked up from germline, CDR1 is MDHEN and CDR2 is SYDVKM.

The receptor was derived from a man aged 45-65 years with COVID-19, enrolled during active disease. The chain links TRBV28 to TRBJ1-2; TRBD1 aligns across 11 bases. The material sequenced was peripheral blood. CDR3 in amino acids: CASSLGQGVYGYTF. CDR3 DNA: TGTGCCAGCAGCTTGGGACAGGGGGTCTATGGCTACACCTTC.